Below are 13 T cell receptor beta chains sequenced from a single sample in a study of cytomegalovirus exposure and HLA in healthy donors. The primer mix had 60 Vbeta and 13 Jbeta primers. Assay: immunoSEQ multiplex PCR; the TCRdb copy retains only in-frame clones and omits some. The sample has some 180,000 clones, about four fifths seen once. Sequencing used PBMCs. These receptor sequences come from a woman under 40 in good health and CMV-seronegative.

The chain's CDR3 is CASSQDAGVPYEQYF. CDR3 nucleotide sequence: TGCGCCAGCAGCCAAGATGCAGGGGTTCCCTACGAGCAGTACTTC. V is TRBV4-3 and J is TRBJ2-7; D is possibly TRBD1 (6 bases). V was clipped by 0 bases and J by 2 bases, with 11 bases between them. This CDR3 has 15 amino acids. Germline-derived CDR1 and CDR2 are LGHNA and YSLEER.

The chain recombines TRBV2 with TRBJ2-1; 12 nucleotides agree with TRBD2. Germline loops: CDR1 SNHLY, CDR2 FYNNEI. J gave up 7 bases and V 2 bases, and 6 bases lay outside the gene matches. There are 16 residues in the CDR3. The CDR3 nucleotides read TGTGCCAGCAGTGAACTAGCGGGGGGGCTAGGTAATGAGCAGTTCTTC. It encodes CASSELAGGLGNEQFF.

This chain links TRBV10-3 with TRBJ2-7, with 10 nucleotides matching TRBD1. Trimming cost V 6 bases and J 5 bases; bases outside gene matches: 7. Germline loops: CDR1 ENHRY, CDR2 SYGVKD. The CDR3 loop spans 14 amino acids. CDR3: CAIRVTGTGDEQYF. The DNA for the CDR3 is TGTGCCATCAGGGTGACCGGGACAGGGGACGAGCAGTACTTC.

This rearrangement joins TRBV5-1 to TRBJ2-7; 7 positions match TRBD1. The CDR3 is 15 amino acids. V was clipped by 1 base and J by 6 bases; unmatched bases: 10. Germline loops: CDR1 SGHRS, CDR2 YFSETQ. Here the CDR3 reads CASSLTGANLGEQYF. The CDR3 nucleotides read TGCGCCAGCAGCTTGACAGGGGCGAACCTGGGCGAGCAGTACTTC. Full variable domain (rest looked up from reference TRBV5-1 and TRBJ2-7): KAGVTQTPRYLIKTRGQQVTLSCSPISGHRSVSWYQQTPGQGLQFLFEYFSETQRNKGNFPGRFSGRQFSNSRSEMNVSTLELGDSALYLCASSLTGANLGEQYFGPGTRLTVT.

The V and J genes are TRBV7-3 and TRBJ2-3; D possibly corresponds to TRBD1 (6 bases). The germline CDR1 and CDR2 sequences are SGHTA and FQGTGA. The V and J ends lost 5 bases and 8 bases respectively, with 14 bases between them. This CDR3 has 13 amino acids. The CDR3 coding sequence is TGTGCCAGCAGCAGAAAACAGGGCGCTACGCAGTATTTT. It is translated as CASSRKQGATQYF.

This clone was detected a few times. The CDR3 sequence is CAISPGSPEAFF. The CDR3 DNA sequence: TGTGCCATCAGCCCAGGGTCGCCTGAAGCTTTCTTT. V and J are TRBV10-3 and TRBJ1-1; a possible D gene is TRBD1 (5 bases). Germline V lookup: CDR1 ENHRY, CDR2 SYGVKD. V was trimmed by 6 bases and J by 6 bases, leaving 11 bases between them. The CDR3 is 12 residues long.

The CDR3 here is CSAIEAGASYEQYF. Here the CDR3 DNA reads TGCAGCGCAATTGAAGCGGGGGCCTCCTACGAGCAGTACTTC. The J gene is TRBJ2-7, the V gene TRBV29-1; 8 bases are a match to TRBD2. The CDR3 is 14 amino acids. With V trimmed by 7 bases and J by 0 bases, 8 bases remained unmatched. The germline CDR1 and CDR2 sequences are SQVTM and ANQGSEA.

The chain links TRBV5-1 to TRBJ1-5; 8 bases align to TRBD1. Germline V gives CDR1 SGHRS, CDR2 YFSETQ. The length of the CDR3 is 17 residues. V shed 1 base, J shed 1 base, and the junction held 7 bases outside the gene matches. The chain's CDR3 is CASSLLPGQVSNQPQHF. The CDR3 DNA sequence: TGCGCCAGCAGCTTGTTACCGGGACAGGTAAGCAATCAGCCCCAGCATTTT.

The chain has TRBV4-3 and TRBJ1-1; 8 positions agree with TRBD1. Looked up from germline, CDR1 is LGHNA and CDR2 is YSLEER. Unmatched junction bases numbered 2, after V lost 0 bases and J lost 8 bases. The CDR3 has 13 residues. This chain's CDR3 is CASSQERDREAFF. CDR3 DNA: TGCGCCAGCAGCCAAGAAAGGGACAGGGAAGCTTTCTTT.

The genes are TRBV5-1 and TRBJ1-2, with 11 bases fitting TRBD1. The CDR3 length is 16 residues. Trimming cost V 3 bases and J 1 base; bases outside gene matches: 5. In germline, CDR1 is SGHRS, CDR2 YFSETQ. The CDR3 region has the DNA TGCGCCAGCAGCTACGCGGACAGGGGGCATAACTATGGCTACACCTTC. Translation: CASSYADRGHNYGYTF.

This clone was observed a few times. The chain uses TRBV2 and TRBJ1-4; TRBD1 aligns across 7 bases. The germline CDR1 and CDR2 sequences are SNHLY and FYNNEI. The CDR3 runs to 14 residues. V shed 7 bases and J 2 bases; nucleotides not matched to a gene: 4. DNA for the CDR3: TGTGCCAGCATTCCGGGACAGACTAATGAAAAACTGTTTTTT. Encoded protein: CASIPGQTNEKLFF.

V usage is TRBV7-8 and J usage is TRBJ2-3, with 8 bases aligning to TRBD2. CDR3 length: 16 residues. Per the germline V gene, CDR1 is SGHVS and CDR2 is FQNEAQ. V lost 5 bases and J lost 7; bases outside the gene matches: 14. The CDR3 sequence: CASSGSVRGGMNTQYF. The CDR3, as DNA: TGTGCCAGCAGCGGCAGCGTCCGGGGGGGGATGAATACGCAGTATTTT.

This clone was observed a few times. This chain links TRBV7-8 with TRBJ1-4, with 8 bases identical to TRBD1. V shed 7 bases, J shed 3 bases, and the junction held 10 bases outside the gene matches. The CDR3 is 16 amino acids. Per germline, CDR1 SGHVS and CDR2 FQNEAQ. In DNA form, the CDR3 reads TGTGCCAGCACTACCGGGGGGACAGGAGCTAATGAAAAACTGTTTTTT. This codes for CASTTGGTGANEKLFF.